The 18 T cell receptor beta chains listed next were all sequenced from one sample in a study of Ad26.COV2.S vaccination and SARS-CoV-2 variants. The treatment was: some 20 received Ad26.COV2.S at low or high dose, single or two shots; five or six received placebo; per-sample allocation not given. Material that was analyzed had been drawn on day 63 after the first vaccine or placebo injection. The data were produced by immunoSEQ multiplex PCR, yet TCRdb's version contains in-frame clones alone and is incomplete. Of hundreds of thousands of clones in the sample, around four fifths were seen once. The sample consisted of peripheral blood, taken in a trial of Ad26.COV2.S vaccine versus placebo. Receptors originate from a person between 18 and 59 years old who received the Ad26.COV2.S COVID-19 vaccine or a placebo.

The V gene is TRBV19, the J gene TRBJ2-7; 11 bases are shared with TRBD2. Germline trimming cut 4 bases from V and 2 bases from J; bases unmatched to any gene: 13. The CDR3 has 18 amino acids. Germline V gene sequence: CDR1 LNHDA, CDR2 SQIVND (reference sequence). The CDR3 here is CASSTPPGLAGITYEQYF. The DNA of the CDR3 is TGTGCCAGTAGTACGCCACCCGGACTAGCGGGCATCACCTACGAGCAGTACTTC.

The V gene is TRBV7-9, the J gene TRBJ2-3; a weak D match, TRBD1 (6 bases). Trimming stripped 5 bases from V and 0 bases from J, with 15 bases between. The V gene's germline CDR1 is SEHNR and CDR2 FQNEAQ (reference sequence). The CDR3 has 16 amino acids. CDR3 sequence (DNA): TGTGCCAGCAGCCCTGTCTGGACAGAGAGCACAGATACGCAGTATTTT. Protein sequence: CASSPVWTESTDTQYF.

This chain connects TRBV19 to TRBJ1-4; D is perhaps TRBD1 (5 bases). The ends were cut back, 5 bases at V and 10 bases at J, with 11 bases in the middle. Germline V lookup: CDR1 LNHDA, CDR2 SQIVND (reference sequence). This CDR3 is 12 amino acids long. The CDR3 DNA is TGTGCCAGTAGTGAGACAGTGGGAAAACTGTTTTTT. It is translated as CASSETVGKLFF.

CDR3 sequence reads: CASSGQGDNEQFF. CDR3 bases: TGTGCCAGCTCCGGACAGGGGGACAATGAGCAGTTCTTC. J is TRBJ2-1 and V is TRBV18; 10 bases line up with TRBD1. The V segment lost 6 bases and the J segment 5 bases; nucleotides outside the gene matches: 1. The germline V gene has CDR1 KGHSH and CDR2 LQKENI. The CDR3 extends over 13 amino acids.

This chain joins TRBV4-2 and TRBJ1-3; no clear D. Looked up from germline, CDR1 is LGHNA and CDR2 is YNFKEQ. V shed 0 bases and J shed 3 bases, with 9 bases lying between them. The CDR3 length is 15 residues. The CDR3 region is CASSQEEGFGNTIYF. For the CDR3, the DNA is TGTGCCAGCAGCCAAGAGGAAGGGTTTGGAAACACCATATATTTT.

The chain uses TRBV5-6 and TRBJ2-7, with TRBD2 as a possible D gene (5 bases). V was shortened by 4 bases and J by 0 bases, with 14 bases between the two germline ends. The CDR3 runs to 15 residues. Germline V gene sequence: CDR1 SGHDT, CDR2 YYEEEE. The CDR3 DNA is TGTGCCAGCAGCCGGAGAGGGCATAGCTCCTACGAGCAGTACTTC. Amino acid sequence: CASSRRGHSSYEQYF.

This clone was seen only a few times. V usage is TRBV6-5 and J usage is TRBJ1-1; the D gene is possibly TRBD1 (5 bases). The V gene's germline CDR1 is MNHEY and CDR2 SVGAGI. This CDR3 is built from 14 residues. V lost 6 bases, J lost 5 bases, and 16 bases lay in between. CDR3 DNA sequence: TGTGCCAGCAGCCTCAACGGGGGGGGGACTGAAGCTTTCTTT. Its protein is CASSLNGGGTEAFF.

The gene calls are TRBV5-4 and TRBJ1-1; maybe TRBD1 (5 bases). This CDR3 spans 14 amino acids. The V gene lost 3 bases and the J gene lost 3 bases, with 12 bases spanning the gap. Germline-derived CDR1 and CDR2 are SGHNT and YYREEE (reference sequence). CDR3: CASSWGGFHTEAFF. Here the CDR3 DNA reads TGTGCCAGCAGCTGGGGGGGGTTTCACACTGAAGCTTTCTTT.

The sample holds one count of this clone. The V and J genes are TRBV29-1 and TRBJ2-2; D uncertain. The germline V gene has CDR1 SQVTM and CDR2 ANQGSEA. V was shortened by 7 bases and J by 0 bases, with 12 bases between the two germline ends. This CDR3 region has 14 residues. The DNA of the CDR3 is TGCAGCGCTGCCTTCATTGCGAACACCGGGGAGCTGTTTTTT. The encoded protein is CSAAFIANTGELFF.

This clone was counted a few times. The genes are TRBV2 and TRBJ1-5; TRBD1 matches 7 bases. CDR3 length: 13 residues. J gave up 6 bases and V 6 bases, and 5 bases lay outside the gene matches. CDR1 and CDR2 from the germline V gene are SNHLY and FYNNEI. The CDR3 coding sequence is TGTGCCAGCAGGAACAGGGGTGGTCAGCCCCAGCATTTT. Amino acids: CASRNRGGQPQHF. Based on the CDR3 plus reference TRBV2 and TRBJ1-5, the full variable domain is EPEVTQTPSHQVTQMGQEVILRCVPISNHLYFYWYRQILGQKVEFLVSFYNNEISEKSEIFDDQFSVERPDGSNFTLKIRSTKLEDSAMYFCASRNRGGQPQHFGDGTRLSIL.

The chain is built from TRBV14 and TRBJ1-4; D is unclear. Germline V gene data show CDR1 as SGHDN and CDR2 as FVKESK. V was pared by 4 bases and J by 4 bases, with 10 bases between. There are 14 residues in the CDR3. CDR3 bases: TGTGCCAGCAGCCGACGGAGCTTTAATGAAAAACTGTTTTTT. Translated, it gives CASSRRSFNEKLFF.

The J gene is TRBJ2-6, the V gene TRBV5-6; D is unclear. CDR1 is SGHDT and CDR2 is YYEEEE in the germline V gene. This CDR3 is 17 amino acids long. Trimming pared 4 bases from V and 2 bases from J, leaving 16 bases between. CDR3 in amino acids: CASSLMTLPPGANVLTF. Here the CDR3 DNA reads TGTGCCAGCAGCCTGATGACTCTCCCCCCTGGGGCCAACGTCCTGACTTTC.

This clone was counted once. The J gene is TRBJ2-3, the V gene TRBV5-4; no clear D gene. CDR1 is SGHNT, CDR2 YYREEE, per germline (reference sequence). Trimming removed 4 bases at V and 4 bases at J, with 13 bases between. CDR3 length: 14 residues. CDR3 sequence reads: CASSQEPGADTQYF. DNA for the CDR3: TGTGCCAGCAGCCAAGAGCCCGGAGCAGATACGCAGTATTTT.

The chain couples TRBV2 to TRBJ2-5; no clear D gene. V gave up 8 bases and J gave up 1 base, with 14 bases separating them. There are 14 residues in the CDR3. CDR1 and CDR2 from the germline V gene are SNHLY and FYNNEI. This CDR3 is CASLTWGGQETQYF. CDR3 DNA: TGTGCCAGCCTAACATGGGGTGGCCAAGAGACCCAGTACTTC.

As to this clone: Other nucleotide sequences in the sample specify the same CDR3. V gene TRBV6-6 combines with J gene TRBJ2-7; D might be TRBD1 (5 bases). The CDR3 loop spans 15 amino acids. The V gene lost 0 bases and the J gene lost 1 base, with 10 bases spanning the gap. Germline values: CDR1 MNHNY, CDR2 SVGAGI (reference sequence). The DNA of the CDR3 is TGTGCCAGCAGTTACTCCACAGGCCGGTCCTACGAGCAGTACTTC. It encodes CASSYSTGRSYEQYF.

The V call is TRBV13, the J call TRBJ1-3, with 9 bases matching TRBD1. The CDR3 is 14 amino acids. Trimming removed 6 bases from V and 4 bases from J; junction bases left unmatched: 4. CDR1 is PRHDT and CDR2 is FYEKMQ in the germline V gene (reference sequence). The CDR3 DNA follows: TGTGCCAGCAGAGGGACAGGGACCGGAAACACCATATATTTT. Amino acids: CASRGTGTGNTIYF.

The chain combines TRBV7-3 with TRBJ2-1, with 7 nucleotides matching TRBD2. The CDR3 spans 15 residues. Germline assignment: CDR1 SGHTA and CDR2 FQGTGA. V lost 2 bases and J lost 4; bases outside the gene matches: 5. As DNA, the CDR3 is TGTGCCAGCAGCTTAGGGCTAGCGGCATACAATGAGCAGTTCTTC. It encodes CASSLGLAAYNEQFF.

The chain has TRBV4-1 and TRBJ1-2; 12 bases agree with TRBD1. The germline gives CDR1 MGHRA, CDR2 YSYEKL. V shed 3 bases, J shed 8 bases, and the junction held 7 bases outside the gene matches. The CDR3 is made up of 15 amino acids. This CDR3 reads CASSQWGQGARGYTF. Here the CDR3 DNA reads TGCGCCAGCAGCCAGTGGGGACAGGGGGCAAGGGGCTACACCTTC.